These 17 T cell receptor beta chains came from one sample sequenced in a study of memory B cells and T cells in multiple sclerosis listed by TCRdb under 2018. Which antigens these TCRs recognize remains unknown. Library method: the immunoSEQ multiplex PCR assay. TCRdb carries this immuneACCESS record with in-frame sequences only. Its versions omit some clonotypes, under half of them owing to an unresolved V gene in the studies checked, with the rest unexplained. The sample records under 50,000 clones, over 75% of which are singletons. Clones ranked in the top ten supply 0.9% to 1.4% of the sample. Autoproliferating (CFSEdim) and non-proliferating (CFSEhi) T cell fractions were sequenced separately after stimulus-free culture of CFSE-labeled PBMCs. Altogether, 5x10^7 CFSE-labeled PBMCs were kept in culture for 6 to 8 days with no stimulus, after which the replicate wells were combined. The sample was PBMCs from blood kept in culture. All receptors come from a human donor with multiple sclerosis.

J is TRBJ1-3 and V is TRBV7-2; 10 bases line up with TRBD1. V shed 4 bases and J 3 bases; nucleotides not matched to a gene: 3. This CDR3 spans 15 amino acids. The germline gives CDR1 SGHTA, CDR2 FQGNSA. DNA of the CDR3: TGTGCCAGCAGCTCAGGGACAGGGGTTGGAAACACCATATATTTT. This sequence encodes CASSSGTGVGNTIYF.

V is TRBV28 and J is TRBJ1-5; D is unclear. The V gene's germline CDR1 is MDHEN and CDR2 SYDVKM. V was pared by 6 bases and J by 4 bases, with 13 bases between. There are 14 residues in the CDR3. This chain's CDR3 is CASRRIGENQPQHF. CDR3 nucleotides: TGTGCCAGCAGACGCATTGGGGAAAATCAGCCCCAGCATTTT.

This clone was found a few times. The CDR3 DNA is TGCGCCAGCAGCCAAGATGGGTGGGCAGACGGCAAAAACATTCAGTACTTC. Translated, it gives CASSQDGWADGKNIQYF. The rearrangement joins TRBV4-3 to TRBJ2-4; no firm D call. Germline V gene data show CDR1 as LGHNA and CDR2 as YSLEER. Trimming stripped 0 bases from V and 3 bases from J, with 15 bases between. The CDR3 consists of 17 residues.

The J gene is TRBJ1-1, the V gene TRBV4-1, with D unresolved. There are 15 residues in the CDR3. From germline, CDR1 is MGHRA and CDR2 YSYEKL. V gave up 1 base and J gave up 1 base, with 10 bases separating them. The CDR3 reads CASSQVPSRNTEAFF. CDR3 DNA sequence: TGCGCCAGCAGCCAAGTCCCTAGCCGGAACACTGAAGCTTTCTTT.

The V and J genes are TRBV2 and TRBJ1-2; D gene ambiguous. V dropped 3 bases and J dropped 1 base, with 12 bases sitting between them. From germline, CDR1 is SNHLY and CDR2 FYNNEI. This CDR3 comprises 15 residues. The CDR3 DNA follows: TGTGCCAGCAGTGAGAGCAGCATAGTTAACTATGGCTACACCTTC. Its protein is CASSESSIVNYGYTF.

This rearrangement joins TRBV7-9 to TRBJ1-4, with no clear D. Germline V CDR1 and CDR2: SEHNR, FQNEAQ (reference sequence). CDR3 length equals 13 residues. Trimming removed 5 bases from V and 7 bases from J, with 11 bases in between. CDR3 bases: TGTGCCAGCAGCACCCGACAAGGTGAAAAACTGTTTTTT. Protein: CASSTRQGEKLFF.

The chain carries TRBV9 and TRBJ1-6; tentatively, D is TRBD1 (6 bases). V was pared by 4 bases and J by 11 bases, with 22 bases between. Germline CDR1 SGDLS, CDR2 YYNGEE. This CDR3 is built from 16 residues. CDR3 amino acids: CASSPLGGRSGTPLHF. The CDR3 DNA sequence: TGTGCCAGCAGCCCGCTTGGGGGCCGATCAGGTACACCCCTCCACTTT. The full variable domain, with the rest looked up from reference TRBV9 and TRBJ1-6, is DSGVTQTPKHLITATGQRVTLRCSPRSGDLSVYWYQQSLDQGLQFLIQYYNGEERAKGNILERFSAQQFPDLHSELNLSSLELGDSALYFCASSPLGGRSGTPLHFGNGTRLTVT.

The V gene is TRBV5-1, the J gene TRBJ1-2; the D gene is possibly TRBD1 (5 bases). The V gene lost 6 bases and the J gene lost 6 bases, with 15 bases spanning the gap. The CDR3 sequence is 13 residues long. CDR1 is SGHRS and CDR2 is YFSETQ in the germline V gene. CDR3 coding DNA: TGCGCCAGCACGTGGGCAGGGAGCAATGGCTACACCTTC. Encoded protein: CASTWAGSNGYTF.

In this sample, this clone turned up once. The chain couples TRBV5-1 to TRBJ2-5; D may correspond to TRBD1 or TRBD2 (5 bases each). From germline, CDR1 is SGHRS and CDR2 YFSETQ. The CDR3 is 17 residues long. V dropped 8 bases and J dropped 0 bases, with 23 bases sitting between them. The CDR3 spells CASATGRDAWYQETQYF. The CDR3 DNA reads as TGCGCCAGTGCCACTGGACGGGACGCTTGGTACCAAGAGACCCAGTACTTC. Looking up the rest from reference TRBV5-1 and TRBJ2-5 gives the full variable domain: KAGVTQTPRYLIKTRGQQVTLSCSPISGHRSVSWYQQTPGQGLQFLFEYFSETQRNKGNFPGRFSGRQFSNSRSEMNVSTLELGDSALYLCASATGRDAWYQETQYFGPGTRLLVL.

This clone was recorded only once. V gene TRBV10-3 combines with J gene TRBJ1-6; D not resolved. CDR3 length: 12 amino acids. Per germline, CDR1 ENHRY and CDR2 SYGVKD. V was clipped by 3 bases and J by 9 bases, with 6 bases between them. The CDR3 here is CAISEVGSPLHF. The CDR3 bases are TGTGCCATCAGTGAAGTAGGTTCACCCCTCCACTTT.

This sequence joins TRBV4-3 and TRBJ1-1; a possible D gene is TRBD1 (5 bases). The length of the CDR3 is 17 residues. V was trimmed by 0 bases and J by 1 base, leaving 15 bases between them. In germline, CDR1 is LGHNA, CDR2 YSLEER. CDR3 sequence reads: CASSQDPFITGNTEAFF. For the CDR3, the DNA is TGCGCCAGCAGCCAAGATCCCTTTATAACAGGGAACACTGAAGCTTTCTTT.

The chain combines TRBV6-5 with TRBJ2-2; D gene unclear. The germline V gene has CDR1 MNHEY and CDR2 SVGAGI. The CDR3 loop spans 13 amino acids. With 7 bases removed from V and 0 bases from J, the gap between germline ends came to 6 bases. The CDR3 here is CASIEPNTGELFF. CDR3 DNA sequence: TGTGCCAGCATAGAACCGAACACCGGGGAGCTGTTTTTT.

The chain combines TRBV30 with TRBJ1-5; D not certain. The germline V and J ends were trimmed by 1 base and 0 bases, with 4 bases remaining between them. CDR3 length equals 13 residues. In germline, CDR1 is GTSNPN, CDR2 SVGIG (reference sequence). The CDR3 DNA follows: TGTGCCTGGAGTGGCCATAGCAATCAGCCCCAGCATTTT. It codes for CAWSGHSNQPQHF.

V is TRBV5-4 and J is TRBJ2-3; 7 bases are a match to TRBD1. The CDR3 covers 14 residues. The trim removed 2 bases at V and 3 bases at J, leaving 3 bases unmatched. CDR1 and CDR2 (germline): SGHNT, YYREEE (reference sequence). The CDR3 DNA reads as TGTGCCAGCAGCTTTGACAGGGTGACAGATACGCAGTATTTT. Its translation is CASSFDRVTDTQYF.

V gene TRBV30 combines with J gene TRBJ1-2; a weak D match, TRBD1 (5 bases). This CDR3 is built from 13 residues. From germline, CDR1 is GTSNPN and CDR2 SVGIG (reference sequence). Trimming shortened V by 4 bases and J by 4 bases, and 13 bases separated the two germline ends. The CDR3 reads CAWIFGTGYGYTF. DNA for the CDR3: TGTGCCTGGATCTTCGGGACGGGCTATGGCTACACCTTC.

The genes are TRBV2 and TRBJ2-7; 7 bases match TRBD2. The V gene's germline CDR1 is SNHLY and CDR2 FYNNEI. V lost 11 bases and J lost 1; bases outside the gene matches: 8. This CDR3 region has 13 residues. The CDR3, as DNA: TGTGCCGGGAGGGGCCCTAGGTCCTACGAGCAGTACTTC. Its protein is CAGRGPRSYEQYF. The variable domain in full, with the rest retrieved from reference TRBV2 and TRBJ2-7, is EPEVTQTPSHQVTQMGQEVILRCVPISNHLYFYWYRQILGQKVEFLVSFYNNEISEKSEIFDDQFSVERPDGSNFTLKIRSTKLEDSAMYFCAGRGPRSYEQYFGPGTRLTVT.

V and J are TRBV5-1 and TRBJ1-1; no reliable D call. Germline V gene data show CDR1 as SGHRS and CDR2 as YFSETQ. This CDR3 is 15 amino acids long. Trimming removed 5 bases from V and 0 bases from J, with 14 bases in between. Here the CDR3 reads CASSPRRTMNTEAFF. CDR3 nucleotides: TGCGCCAGCAGTCCCCGGCGGACCATGAACACTGAAGCTTTCTTT.